This TCR beta chain was recovered during a study of T cells in Graves' hyperthyroidism and ophthalmopathy. Germline values: CDR1 ENHRY, CDR2 SYGVKD. The CDR3 runs 14 residues. Trimming pared 6 bases from V and 4 bases from J, leaving 15 bases between. The study's findings and limits: Most thyroid clonotypes that were expanded above 0.001 also turned up in blood.

In its sample, this clonotype was seen a few times. What it recognizes is unknown. It was RNA transcripts that yielded the amplified TCR beta CDR3 regions. HTBI primers were the set used in a first-round RT-PCR of the TCR CDR3. TCRdb independently ran MiXCR on the multiplex PCR reads; one entry per CDR3 protein. This table has about 530,000 distinct CDR3 sequences, approximately 17% appearing once. Extraction of PBMCs used 8.5 to 10 ml of fresh peripheral blood. V gene TRBV10-3 combines with J gene TRBJ1-1; D may be TRBD1 (6 bases). The TCR was taken from a young woman with Graves' ophthalmopathy. The sequenced sample was blood. The CDR3 DNA reads TGTGCCATCAGGGATCCAGGGGTGGGCACTGAAGCTTTCTTT. Amino acid sequence: CAIRDPGVGTEAFF.